Listed below are T cell receptor beta chains from one sample, sequenced in a study of vaccination and CD4 T cells after COVID-19. MiXCR, applied by TCRdb to the PCR reads, yields one record per CDR3 protein. The sample yields more than 6,000 distinct CDR3 sequences, approximately 70% seen once. These receptors' antigens are unknown. Material: CD4+ T cells from blood, cultured in vitro. These receptors originate from a human donor in good health. CDR3s include the opening cysteine and the closing phenylalanine or tryptophan. Each record gives: V gene, J gene, D gene, clone size, CDR3 protein, CDR3 DNA. D genes are given only for firm matches. A clone size is listed for some rows: how often the clone was seen (once, few, many), or a class if it is expanded.

V: TRBV28; J: TRBJ1-1; D: -; size: -; CDR3: CASSSPGGTRTEAFF; DNA: TGTGCCAGCAGTTCCCCGGGAGGTACAAGAACTGAAGCTTTCTTT
V: TRBV10-3; J: TRBJ1-2; D: -; size: once; CDR3: CAVLRGSYGYTF; DNA: TGTGCCGTCCTACGGGGGAGCTATGGCTACACCTTC
V: TRBV6-1; J: TRBJ1-6; D: -; size: once; CDR3: CASREFESSYNSPLHF; DNA: TGTGCCAGCAGAGAGTTCGAAAGCTCCTATAATTCACCCCTCCACTTT
V: TRBV20-1; J: TRBJ1-5; D: -; size: -; CDR3: CSAIRGGGQPQHF; DNA: TGCAGTGCTATACGGGGAGGCGGTCAGCCCCAGCATTTT
V: TRBV30; J: TRBJ2-7; D: TRBD1; size: few; CDR3: CAWSGLGQENYEQYF; DNA: TGTGCCTGGAGTGGACTGGGACAGGAGAACTACGAGCAGTACTTC
V: TRBV10-3; J: TRBJ1-2; D: -; size: -; CDR3: CAISSPARANDGYTF; DNA: TGTGCCATCAGTAGCCCAGCCAGGGCCAACGATGGCTACACCTTC
V: TRBV20-1; J: TRBJ1-1; D: TRBD1; size: few; CDR3: CSARVRRGPGEAFF; DNA: TGCAGTGCTAGAGTCCGCAGGGGGCCGGGTGAAGCTTTCTTT
V: TRBV21-1; J: TRBJ2-5; D: -; size: -; CDR3: CASSKRDPSGNQETQYF; DNA: TGTGCCAGCAGCAAAAGAGATCCTAGCGGCAACCAAGAGACCCAGTACTTC
V: TRBV28; J: TRBJ1-2; D: -; size: -; CDR3: CASTGPSANYGYTF; DNA: TGTGCCAGCACCGGCCCTTCAGCTAACTATGGCTACACCTTC
V: TRBV19; J: TRBJ1-2; D: TRBD1; size: few; CDR3: CASSRVRTGGGYGYTF; DNA: TGTGCCAGTAGTAGAGTGAGGACAGGCGGAGGCTATGGCTACACCTTC
V: TRBV10-3; J: TRBJ1-2; D: TRBD1; size: -; CDR3: CAISESSFRRRGHGYTF; DNA: TGTGCCATCAGTGAGTCGTCCTTCAGAAGGAGGGGGCATGGCTACACCTTC